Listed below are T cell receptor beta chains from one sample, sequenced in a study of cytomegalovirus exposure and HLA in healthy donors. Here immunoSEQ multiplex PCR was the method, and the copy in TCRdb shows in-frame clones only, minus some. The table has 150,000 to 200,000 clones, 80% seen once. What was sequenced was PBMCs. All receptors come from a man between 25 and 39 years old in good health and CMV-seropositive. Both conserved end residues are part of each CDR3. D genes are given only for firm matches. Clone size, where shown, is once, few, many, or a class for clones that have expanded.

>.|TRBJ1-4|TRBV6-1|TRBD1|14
TGTGCCAGCGGAGAGACAGGGGGCGGTGAAAAACTGTTTTTT
CASGETGGGEKLFF
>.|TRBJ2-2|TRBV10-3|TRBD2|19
TGTGCCATCAGCTCTAGCGGGGGCTCGTCTATTCCAAACACCGGGGAGCTGTTTTTT
CAISSSGGSSIPNTGELFF
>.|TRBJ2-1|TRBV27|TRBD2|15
TGTGCCAGCAGTGTAACTAGCGGGAGGGCCAATGAGCAGTTCTTC
CASSVTSGRANEQFF
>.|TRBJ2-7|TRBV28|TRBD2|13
TGTGCCAGCCGGACTAGCGGGATCTACGAGCAGTACTTC
CASRTSGIYEQYF
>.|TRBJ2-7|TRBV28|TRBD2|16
TGTGCCAGCAGTCCTGGACTAGCGGGAGGAACCTACGAGCAGTACTTC
CASSPGLAGGTYEQYF
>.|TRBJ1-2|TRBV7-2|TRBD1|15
TGTGCCAGCAGCTCAAGGACAGGACATAACTATGGCTACACCTTC
CASSSRTGHNYGYTF
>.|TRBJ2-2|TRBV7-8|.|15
TGTGCCAGCAGCTTATTACTAGTGGGGACCGGGGAGCTGTTTTTT
CASSLLLVGTGELFF
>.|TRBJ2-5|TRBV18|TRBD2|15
TGTGCCAGCTCACCCCGGGGGGGGTACCAAGAGACCCAGTACTTC
CASSPRGGYQETQYF
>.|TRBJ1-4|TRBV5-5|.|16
TGTGCCAGCAGCCCGCCAGGGTTCCCAACTAATGAAAAACTGTTTTTT
CASSPPGFPTNEKLFF
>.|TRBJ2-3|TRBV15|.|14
TGTGCCACAGGCTACGGGAGAGGCACAGATACGCAGTATTTT
CATGYGRGTDTQYF
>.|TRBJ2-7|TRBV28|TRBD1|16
TGTGCCAGCAGTTTGGACAGGGAGGTGAGCTCCTACGAGCAGTACTTC
CASSLDREVSSYEQYF
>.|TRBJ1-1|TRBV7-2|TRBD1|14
TGTGCCAGCAGCCCCGGACAGGGGGCAACTGAAGCTTTCTTT
CASSPGQGATEAFF
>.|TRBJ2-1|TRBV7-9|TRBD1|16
TGTTCCAGCAGCACACCGGGACAGGGTAACTACAATGAGCAGTTCTTC
CSSSTPGQGNYNEQFF
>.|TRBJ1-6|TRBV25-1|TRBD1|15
TGTGCCAGCAGTGAATCGGGACAGGGAGATTCACCCCTCCACTTT
CASSESGQGDSPLHF
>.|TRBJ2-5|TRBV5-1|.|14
TGCGCCAGCAGCTTGGGGCAGGTCCAGGGTGAGCAGTACTTC
CASSLGQVQGEQYF
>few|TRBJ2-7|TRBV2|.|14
TGTGCCAGCAGTTCTGCGCGGGGAACCTACGAGCAGTACTTC
CASSSARGTYEQYF
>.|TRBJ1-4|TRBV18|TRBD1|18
TGTGCCAGCTCACCGTACAGGGGCGCGGCTCCAACTAATGAAAAACTGTTTTTT
CASSPYRGAAPTNEKLFF
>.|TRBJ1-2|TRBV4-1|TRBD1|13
TGCGCCAGCAGCCAAGCGAGGGGGCAAGGCTACACCTTC
CASSQARGQGYTF
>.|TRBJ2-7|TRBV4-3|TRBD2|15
TGCGCCAGCAGCCAGACTAGCCCCCGAAGCGACGAGCAGTACTTC
CASSQTSPRSDEQYF
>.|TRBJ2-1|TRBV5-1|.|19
TGCGCCAGCAGCGCCCCCGCGGGGGCGGGCCAAGTTACAATGAATGAGCAGTTCTTC
CASSAPAGAGQVTMNEQFF
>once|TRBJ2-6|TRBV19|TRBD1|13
TGTGCCAGTACCCCCGGGACAGGGGGCACCGCCTTTTTC
CASTPGTGGTAFF
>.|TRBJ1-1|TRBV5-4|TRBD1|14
TGTGCCAGCAGCGACGACAGGGTGGGAACTGAAGCTTTCTTT
CASSDDRVGTEAFF
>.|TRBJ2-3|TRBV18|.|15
TGTGCCAGCTCACCAGGAACTACCAGCTCGGATACGCAGTATTTT
CASSPGTTSSDTQYF
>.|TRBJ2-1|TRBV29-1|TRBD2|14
TGCAGCGTCGAGCCGGGACTAGCGGGGGGGGAGCAGTTCTTC
CSVEPGLAGGEQFF
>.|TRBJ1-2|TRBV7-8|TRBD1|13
TGTGCCAGCAGCCCCGACAGGGACTATGGCTACACCTTC
CASSPDRDYGYTF
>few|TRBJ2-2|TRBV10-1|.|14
TGCGCCAGCAGTGAACTCCCCTACACCGGGGAGCTGTTTTTT
CASSELPYTGELFF
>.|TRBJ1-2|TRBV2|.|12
TGTGCCAGCAGTGAAGCGAGTTATGGCTACACCTTC
CASSEASYGYTF
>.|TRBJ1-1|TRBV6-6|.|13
TGTGCCAGCAGGAGGCGAATTAACACTGAAGCTTTCTTT
CASRRRINTEAFF
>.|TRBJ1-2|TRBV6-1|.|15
TGTGCCAGCAGTGATCTCAGGGGTGCCGACTATGGCTACACCTTC
CASSDLRGADYGYTF
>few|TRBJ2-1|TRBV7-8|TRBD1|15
TGTGCCAGCGGGACCGACAGCACAGGGGACGATGAGCAGTTCTTC
CASGTDSTGDDEQFF
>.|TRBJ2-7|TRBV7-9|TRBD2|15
TGTTCCAGCAGCTTATCTAGCGGGTCGCTCTACGAGCAGTACTTC
CSSSLSSGSLYEQYF
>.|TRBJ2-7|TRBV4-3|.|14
TGCGCCAGCAGCCAGTCCAGGGCTTCCTACGAGCAGTACTTC
CASSQSRASYEQYF
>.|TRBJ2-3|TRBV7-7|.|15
TGTGCCAGCAGCTTAGCGGGACTGAGCACAGATACGCAGTATTTT
CASSLAGLSTDTQYF
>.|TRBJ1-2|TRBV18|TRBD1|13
TGTGCCAGCTCATCGACAGGGGACTATGGCTACACCTTC
CASSSTGDYGYTF
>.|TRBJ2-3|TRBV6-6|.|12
TGTGCCAGCAAAGAGAGCACAGATACGCAGTATTTT
CASKESTDTQYF
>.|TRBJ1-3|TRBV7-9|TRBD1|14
TGTGCCAGCAGCTTCGAAGGGGGCCGAAACACCATATATTTT
CASSFEGGRNTIYF
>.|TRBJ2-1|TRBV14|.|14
TGTGCCAGCAGCCGACGGACTATAAACAATGAGCAGTTCTTC
CASSRRTINNEQFF
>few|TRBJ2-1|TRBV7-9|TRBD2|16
TGTGCCAGCAGCCAAGATGGGACTAGCCCCTACAATGAGCAGTTCTTC
CASSQDGTSPYNEQFF
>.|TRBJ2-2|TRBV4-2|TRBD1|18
TGTGCCAGCAGCCGCCGGACCGGGACAGGGTCGAACACCGGGGAGCTGTTTTTT
CASSRRTGTGSNTGELFF
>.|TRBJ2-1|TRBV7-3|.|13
TGTGCCAGCAGCACAGACACATACAATGAGCAGTTCTTC
CASSTDTYNEQFF
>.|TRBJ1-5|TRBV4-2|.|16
TGTGCCAGCAGCCCTCGGGGAGGGGCCAGCAATCAGCCCCAGCATTTT
CASSPRGGASNQPQHF
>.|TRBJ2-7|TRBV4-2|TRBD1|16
TGTGCCAGCAGCCAAGGAATGGACAGGATCTCCTACGAGCAGTACTTC
CASSQGMDRISYEQYF
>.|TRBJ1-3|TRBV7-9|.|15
TGTGCCAGCAGCATTCTCAGTACAACTGGAAACACCATATATTTT
CASSILSTTGNTIYF
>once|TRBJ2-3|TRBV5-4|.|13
TGTGCCAGCAGGCTCAGGGGCACAGATACGCAGTATTTT
CASRLRGTDTQYF
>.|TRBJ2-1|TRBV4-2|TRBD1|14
TGTGCCAGCAGCCGCCGGGACAGATACAATGAGCAGTTCTTC
CASSRRDRYNEQFF
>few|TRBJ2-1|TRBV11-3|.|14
TGTGCCAGCAGCTTAGGATACAGGGAAGGTGAGCAGTTCTTC
CASSLGYREGEQFF